Sequencing of this T cell receptor (beta chain) was carried out in a study of T cell repertoires in cytomegalovirus infection. The wider study: Indications came from public TCR beta signatures; they pointed to CMV infection and to a matching HLA type. Study observations and caveats: Identification of carriers of CMV plus the relevant HLA was performed using cumulative public TCR beta family frequency.

The CDR3 sequence is 15 residues long. Germline CDR1 SGHVS, CDR2 FQNEAQ. Trimming took off 1 base at V and 2 bases at J, with 9 bases between the two ends. This clonotype was seen ten or more times. Its target is not known. TCRdb reanalysed the reads using MiXCR and keeps one entry per CDR3 protein. The sample has around 280,000 distinct CDR3 sequences, around 10% seen once. Specimen: PBMCs. The J gene is TRBJ1-5, the V gene TRBV7-8; D is unresolved. The sequence was collected from a human donor in good health (CMV status not recorded). Some clones in this sample may be carry-over from other donors' samples. CDR3 coding DNA: TGTGCCAGCAGCTTAGGGCGGGGTGGCAATCAGCCCCAGCATTTT. It specifies CASSLGRGGNQPQHF. The whole variable domain, remainder taken from reference TRBV7-8 and TRBJ1-5, is GAGVSQSPRYKVAKRGQDVALRCDPISGHVSLFWYQQALGQGPEFLTYFQNEAQLDKSGLPSDRFFAERPEGSVSTLKIQRTQQEDSAVYLCASSLGRGGNQPQHFGDGTRLSIL.